This T cell receptor (beta chain) was sequenced during a study of blood T cell repertoires in COVID-19. Study-level background: There were acute and convalescent COVID-19 samples, and they came from the United States, Italy and Spain.

Sequencing was performed with immunoSEQ multiplex PCR; in TCRdb, only in-frame clones are kept and a portion is missing. In the table there are roughly 190,000 clones, 82% of which are singletons. V was clipped by 8 bases and J by 5 bases, with 18 bases between them. CDR1 is SEHNR, CDR2 FQNEAQ, per germline (reference sequence). The CDR3 has 14 amino acids. The chain carries TRBV7-9 and TRBJ2-5; D unclear. Sequenced: PBMCs or T cells enriched from blood (not recorded which). The clonotype comes from an older woman with acute COVID-19. CDR3 amino acids: CASGQRPFPETQYF. The DNA for the CDR3 is TGTGCCAGCGGGCAACGGCCTTTCCCGGAGACCCAGTACTTC.